This T cell receptor beta chain was identified during a study of radiation and T cells in renal cell carcinoma. Germline V gene data show CDR1 as GTSNPN and CDR2 as SVGIG (reference sequence). Trimming took off 0 bases at V and 0 bases at J, with 12 bases between the two ends. The CDR3 has 16 amino acids. The sample's time point: blood 2 weeks post-SBRT. Described treatment: 15 Gy SBRT to primary tumor, nephrectomy 4 weeks later. TCRdb's table, derived via immunoSEQ multiplex PCR, lists solely in-frame clones and lacks some. The sample consists of some 120,000 clones, 81% of them appearing once. The TCR sequence derives from a middle-aged man with renal cell carcinoma. The specimen was blood, collected from a patient whose treatment included radiotherapy and nephrectomy. The chain couples TRBV30 to TRBJ1-3; D unclear. CDR3: CAWSVRGLLSGNTIYF. The CDR3 bases are TGTGCCTGGAGTGTTCGAGGACTGCTCTCTGGAAACACCATATATTTT.